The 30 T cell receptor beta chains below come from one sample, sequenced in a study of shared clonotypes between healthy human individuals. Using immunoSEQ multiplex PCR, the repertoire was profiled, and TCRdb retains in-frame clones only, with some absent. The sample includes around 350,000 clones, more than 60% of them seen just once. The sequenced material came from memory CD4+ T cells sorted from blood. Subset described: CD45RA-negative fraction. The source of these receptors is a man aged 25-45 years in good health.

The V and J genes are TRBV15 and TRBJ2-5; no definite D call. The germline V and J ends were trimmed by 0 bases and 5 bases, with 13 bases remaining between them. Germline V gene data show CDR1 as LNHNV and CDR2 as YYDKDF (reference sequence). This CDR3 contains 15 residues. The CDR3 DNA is TGTGCCACCAGCAGAGATAGGGCTAGGTGGGAGACCCAGTACTTC. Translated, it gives CATSRDRARWETQYF.

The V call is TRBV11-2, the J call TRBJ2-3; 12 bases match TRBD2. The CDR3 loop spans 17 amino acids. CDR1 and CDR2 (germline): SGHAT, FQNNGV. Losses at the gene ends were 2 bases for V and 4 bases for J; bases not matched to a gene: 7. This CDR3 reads CASSLPLAGGPPDTQYF. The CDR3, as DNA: TGTGCCAGCAGCTTACCCCTAGCGGGAGGGCCTCCAGATACGCAGTATTTT.

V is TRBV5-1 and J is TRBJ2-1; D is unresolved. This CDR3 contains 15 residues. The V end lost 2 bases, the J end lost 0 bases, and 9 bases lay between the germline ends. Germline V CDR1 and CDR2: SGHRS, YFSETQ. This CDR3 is CASSFLGSSYNEQFF. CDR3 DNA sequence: TGCGCCAGCAGCTTTCTCGGTAGCTCCTACAATGAGCAGTTCTTC. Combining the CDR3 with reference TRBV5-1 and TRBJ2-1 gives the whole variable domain KAGVTQTPRYLIKTRGQQVTLSCSPISGHRSVSWYQQTPGQGLQFLFEYFSETQRNKGNFPGRFSGRQFSNSRSEMNVSTLELGDSALYLCASSFLGSSYNEQFFGPGTRLTVL.

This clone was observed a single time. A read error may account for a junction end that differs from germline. The DNA for the CDR3 is TGTGCCGGGAGCGGGAGGGCCGCCAATGAGCAGTTCTTC. Its translation is CAGSGRAANEQFF. The chain employs TRBV30 and TRBJ2-1; 10 nucleotides agree with TRBD2. Germline CDR1 GTSNPN, CDR2 SVGIG (reference sequence). There are 13 residues in the CDR3.

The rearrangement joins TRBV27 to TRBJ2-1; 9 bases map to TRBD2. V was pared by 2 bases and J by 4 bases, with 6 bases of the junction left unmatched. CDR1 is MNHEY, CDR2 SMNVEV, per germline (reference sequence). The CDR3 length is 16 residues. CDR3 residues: CASSLGWLAGYNEQFF. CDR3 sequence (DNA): TGTGCCAGCAGTTTAGGTTGGCTAGCGGGGTACAATGAGCAGTTCTTC.

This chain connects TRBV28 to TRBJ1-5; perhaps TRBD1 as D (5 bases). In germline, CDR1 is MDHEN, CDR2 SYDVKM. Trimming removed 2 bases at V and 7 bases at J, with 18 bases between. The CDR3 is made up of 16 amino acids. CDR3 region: CASSLVSGGGLQPQHF. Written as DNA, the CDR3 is TGTGCCAGCAGTTTAGTATCGGGGGGTGGGTTACAGCCCCAGCATTTT.

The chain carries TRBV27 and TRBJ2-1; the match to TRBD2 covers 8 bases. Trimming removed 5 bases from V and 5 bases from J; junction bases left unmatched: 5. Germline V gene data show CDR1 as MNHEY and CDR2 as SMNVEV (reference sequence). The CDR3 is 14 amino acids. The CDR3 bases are TGTGCCAGCAGTAAACTAGCGGAAAACAATGAGCAGTTCTTC. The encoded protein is CASSKLAENNEQFF.

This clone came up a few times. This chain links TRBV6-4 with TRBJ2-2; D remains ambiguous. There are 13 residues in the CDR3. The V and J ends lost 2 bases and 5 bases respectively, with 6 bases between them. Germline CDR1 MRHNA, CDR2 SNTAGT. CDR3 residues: CASSDMGTGELFF. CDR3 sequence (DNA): TGTGCCAGCAGTGACATGGGGACCGGGGAGCTGTTTTTT.

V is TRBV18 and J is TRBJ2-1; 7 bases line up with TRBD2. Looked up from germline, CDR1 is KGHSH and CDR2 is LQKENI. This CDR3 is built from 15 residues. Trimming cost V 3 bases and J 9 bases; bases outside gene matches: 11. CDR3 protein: CASSPESGLLAEQFF. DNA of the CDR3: TGTGCCAGCTCACCGGAATCGGGACTACTTGCTGAGCAGTTCTTC.

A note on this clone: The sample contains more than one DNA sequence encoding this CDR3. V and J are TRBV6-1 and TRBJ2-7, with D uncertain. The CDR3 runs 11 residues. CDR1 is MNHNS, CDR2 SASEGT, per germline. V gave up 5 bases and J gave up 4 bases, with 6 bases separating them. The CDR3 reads CASSYRYEQYF. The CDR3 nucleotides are TGTGCCAGCAGTTATAGATACGAGCAGTACTTC.

CDR3 nucleotide sequence: TGCGCCAGCAGCTTGGTAAAGGGGAGCACAGATACGCAGTATTTT. It yields the protein CASSLVKGSTDTQYF. The V and J genes are TRBV5-1 and TRBJ2-3, with D possibly TRBD1 on 5 matching bases. Germline CDR1 and CDR2: SGHRS and YFSETQ. V lost 0 bases, J lost 0 bases, and 8 bases lay in between. The CDR3 is 15 residues long.

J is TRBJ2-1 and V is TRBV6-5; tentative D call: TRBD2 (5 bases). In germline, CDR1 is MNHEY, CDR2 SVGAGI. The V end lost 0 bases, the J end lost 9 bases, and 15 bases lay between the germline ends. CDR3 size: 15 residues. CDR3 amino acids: CASSYSVGAAAEQFF. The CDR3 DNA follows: TGTGCCAGCAGTTACTCGGTGGGAGCCGCCGCTGAGCAGTTCTTC.

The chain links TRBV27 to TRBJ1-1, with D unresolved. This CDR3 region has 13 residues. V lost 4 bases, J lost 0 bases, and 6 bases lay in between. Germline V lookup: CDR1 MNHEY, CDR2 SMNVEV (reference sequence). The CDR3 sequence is CASSWAVNTEAFF. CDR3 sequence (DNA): TGTGCCAGCAGTTGGGCGGTGAACACTGAAGCTTTCTTT.

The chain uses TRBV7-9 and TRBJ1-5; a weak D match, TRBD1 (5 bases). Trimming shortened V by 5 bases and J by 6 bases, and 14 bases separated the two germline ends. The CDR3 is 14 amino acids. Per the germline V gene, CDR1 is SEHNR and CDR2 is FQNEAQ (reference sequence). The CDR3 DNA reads TGTGCCAGCAGCCGAACAGGAGGAAGTCAGCCCCAGCATTTT. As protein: CASSRTGGSQPQHF. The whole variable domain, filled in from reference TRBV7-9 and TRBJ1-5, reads DTGVSQNPRHKITKRGQNVTFRCDPISEHNRLYWYRQTLGQGPEFLTYFQNEAQLEKSRLLSDRFSAERPKGSFSTLEIQRTEQGDSAMYLCASSRTGGSQPQHFGDGTRLSIL.

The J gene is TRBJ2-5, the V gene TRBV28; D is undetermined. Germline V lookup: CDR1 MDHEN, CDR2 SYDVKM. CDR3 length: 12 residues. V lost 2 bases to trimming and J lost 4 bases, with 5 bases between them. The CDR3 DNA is TGTGCCAGCAGTTTAATAGGAGAGACCCAGTACTTC. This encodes CASSLIGETQYF. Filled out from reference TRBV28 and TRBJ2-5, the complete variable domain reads DVKVTQSSRYLVKRTGEKVFLECVQDMDHENMFWYRQDPGLGLRLIYFSYDVKMKEKGDIPEGYSVSREKKERFSLILESASTNQTSMYLCASSLIGETQYFGPGTRLLVL.

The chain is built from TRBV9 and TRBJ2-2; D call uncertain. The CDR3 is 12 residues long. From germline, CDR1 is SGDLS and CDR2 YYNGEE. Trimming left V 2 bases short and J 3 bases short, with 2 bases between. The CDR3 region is CASSVDTGELFF. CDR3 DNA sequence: TGTGCCAGCAGCGTGGACACCGGGGAGCTGTTTTTT.

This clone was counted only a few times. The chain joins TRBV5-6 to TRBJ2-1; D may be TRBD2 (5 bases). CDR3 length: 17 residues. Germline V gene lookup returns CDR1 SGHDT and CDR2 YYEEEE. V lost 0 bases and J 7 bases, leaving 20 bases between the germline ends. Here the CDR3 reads CASSLGELRLAKNEQFF. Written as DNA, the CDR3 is TGTGCCAGCAGCTTGGGGGAGTTAAGGCTAGCCAAAAATGAGCAGTTCTTC.

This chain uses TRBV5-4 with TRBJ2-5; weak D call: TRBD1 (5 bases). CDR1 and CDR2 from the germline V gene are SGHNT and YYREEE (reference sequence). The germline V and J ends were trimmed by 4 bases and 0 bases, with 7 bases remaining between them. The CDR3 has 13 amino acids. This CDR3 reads CASSPQDQETQYF. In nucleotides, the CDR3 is TGTGCCAGCAGCCCACAGGACCAAGAGACCCAGTACTTC.

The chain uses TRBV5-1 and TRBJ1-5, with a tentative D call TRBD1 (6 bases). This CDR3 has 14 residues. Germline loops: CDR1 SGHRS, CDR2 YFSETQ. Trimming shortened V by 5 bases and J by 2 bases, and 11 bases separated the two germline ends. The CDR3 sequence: CASSNRQGNQPQHF. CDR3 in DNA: TGCGCCAGCAGTAACCGACAGGGCAATCAGCCCCAGCATTTT.

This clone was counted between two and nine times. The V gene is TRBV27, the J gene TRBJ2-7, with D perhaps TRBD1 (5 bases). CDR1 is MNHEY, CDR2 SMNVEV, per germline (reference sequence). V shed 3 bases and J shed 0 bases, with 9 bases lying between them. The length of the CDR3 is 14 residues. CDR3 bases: TGTGCCAGCAGTTTGGCCAGGGACTCCTACGAGCAGTACTTC. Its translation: CASSLARDSYEQYF.

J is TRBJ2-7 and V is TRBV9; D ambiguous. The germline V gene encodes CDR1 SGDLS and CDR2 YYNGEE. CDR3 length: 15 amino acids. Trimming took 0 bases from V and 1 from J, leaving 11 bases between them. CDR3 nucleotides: TGTGCCAGCAGCGTAGGGCCGGATGCATCCTACGAGCAGTACTTC. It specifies CASSVGPDASYEQYF.

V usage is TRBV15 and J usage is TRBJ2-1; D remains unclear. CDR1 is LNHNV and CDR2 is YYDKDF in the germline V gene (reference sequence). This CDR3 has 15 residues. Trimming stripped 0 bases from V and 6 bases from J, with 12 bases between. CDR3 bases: TGTGCCACCAGCAGAGATTTGTCCTCCCTCAATGAGCAGTTCTTC. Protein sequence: CATSRDLSSLNEQFF.

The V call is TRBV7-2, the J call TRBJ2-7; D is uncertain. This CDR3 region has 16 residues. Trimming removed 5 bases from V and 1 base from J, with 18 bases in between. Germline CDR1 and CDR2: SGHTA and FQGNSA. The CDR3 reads CASSPDSGTRSYEQYF. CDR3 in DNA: TGTGCCAGCAGCCCGGATTCGGGCACACGATCCTACGAGCAGTACTTC.

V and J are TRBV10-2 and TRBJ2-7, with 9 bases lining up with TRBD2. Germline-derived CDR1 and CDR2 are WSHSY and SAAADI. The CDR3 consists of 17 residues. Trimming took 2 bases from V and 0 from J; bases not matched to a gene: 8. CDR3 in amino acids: CASSEEGSGSFSYEQYF. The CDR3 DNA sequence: TGCGCCAGCAGTGAGGAGGGTAGCGGGAGCTTCTCCTACGAGCAGTACTTC.

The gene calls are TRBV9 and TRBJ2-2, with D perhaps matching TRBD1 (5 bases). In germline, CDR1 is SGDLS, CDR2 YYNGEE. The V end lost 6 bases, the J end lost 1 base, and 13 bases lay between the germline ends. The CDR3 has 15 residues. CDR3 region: CASNRWGGNTGELFF. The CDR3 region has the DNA TGTGCCAGCAACAGATGGGGCGGGAACACCGGGGAGCTGTTTTTT.

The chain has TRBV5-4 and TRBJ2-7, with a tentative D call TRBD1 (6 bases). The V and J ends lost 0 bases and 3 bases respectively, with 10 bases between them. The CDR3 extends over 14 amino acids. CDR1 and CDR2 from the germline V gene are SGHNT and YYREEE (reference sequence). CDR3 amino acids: CASSLAGQNYEQYF. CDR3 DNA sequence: TGTGCCAGCAGCTTGGCTGGACAGAACTACGAGCAGTACTTC.

In DNA form, the CDR3 reads TGTGCCAGCAGTTACCGGGACAGCAAAAACTATGGCTACACCTTC. Translation gives CASSYRDSKNYGYTF. The V gene is TRBV6-6, the J gene TRBJ1-2, with 7 bases identical to TRBD1. V lost 2 bases, J lost 2 bases, and 5 bases stayed unmatched. The germline V gene has CDR1 MNHNY and CDR2 SVGAGI (reference sequence). The CDR3 length is 15 residues.

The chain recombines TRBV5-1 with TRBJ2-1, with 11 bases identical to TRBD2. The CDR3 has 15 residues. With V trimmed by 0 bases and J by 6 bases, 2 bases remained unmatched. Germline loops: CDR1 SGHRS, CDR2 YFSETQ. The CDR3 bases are TGCGCCAGCAGCTTGGCTAGCGGGAGGATCAATGAGCAGTTCTTC. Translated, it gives CASSLASGRINEQFF.

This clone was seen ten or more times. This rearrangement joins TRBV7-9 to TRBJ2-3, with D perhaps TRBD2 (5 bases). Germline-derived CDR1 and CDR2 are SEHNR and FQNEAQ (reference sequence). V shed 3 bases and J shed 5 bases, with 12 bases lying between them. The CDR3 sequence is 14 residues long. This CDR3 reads CASSLATRKDTQYF. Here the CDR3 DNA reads TGTGCCAGCAGCTTGGCAACTAGAAAAGATACGCAGTATTTT.

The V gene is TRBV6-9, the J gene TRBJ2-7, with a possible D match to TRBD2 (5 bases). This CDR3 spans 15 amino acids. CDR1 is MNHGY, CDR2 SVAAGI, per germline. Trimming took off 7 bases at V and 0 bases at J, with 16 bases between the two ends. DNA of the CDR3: TGTGCCAGCACCTCCGGAGTAGCGCACTCCTACGAGCAGTACTTC. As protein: CASTSGVAHSYEQYF.